A single sample is the source of the 20 T cell receptor beta chains below, sequenced in a study of T-cell memory formation after mild COVID-19. In TCRdb, the 5' RACE reads were re-called with MiXCR into one record per CDR3 protein. In the table there are roughly 350,000 distinct CDR3 sequences, under 25% of which are singletons. The specimen sequenced was PBMCs or a T cell subset sorted from them (not recorded which). Every receptor here comes from an adult woman who had mild COVID-19 (a few samples of this study predate the infection). Cell type and time point are not known.

This chain joins TRBV11-3 and TRBJ1-4, with a tentative D call TRBD1 (5 bases). V was pared by 4 bases and J by 4 bases, with 10 bases between. CDR3 length equals 14 residues. Germline assignment: CDR1 SGHNT and CDR2 YENEEA. The CDR3 region has the DNA TGTGCCAGCAGCTCGGGACGGAATAATGAAAAACTGTTTTTT. It translates to CASSSGRNNEKLFF.

The rearrangement links TRBV20-1 to TRBJ1-2, with TRBD1 as a possible D gene (6 bases). Trimming shortened V by 1 base and J by 4 bases, and 13 bases separated the two germline ends. The CDR3 extends over 14 amino acids. Germline V gene lookup returns CDR1 DFQATT and CDR2 SNEGSKA (reference sequence). CDR3 bases: TGCAGTGCTAGAGTCCCAGGGGCCTCCTATGGCTACACCTTC. It codes for CSARVPGASYGYTF.

This clonotype was counted a few times. The chain joins TRBV4-1 to TRBJ2-7; D possibly matches TRBD1 or TRBD2 (6 bases each). Germline V CDR1 and CDR2: MGHRA, YSYEKL. CDR3 length: 15 amino acids. V gave up 3 bases and J gave up 2 bases, with 14 bases separating them. In DNA form, the CDR3 reads TGCGCCAGCAGCCACCGATTGGAGGGGGCCTACGAGCAGTACTTC. It is translated as CASSHRLEGAYEQYF.

This clonotype appeared a few times. The chain has TRBV20-1 and TRBJ1-1; D ambiguous. Germline lookup yields CDR1 DFQATT and CDR2 SNEGSKA (reference sequence). CDR3 size: 13 residues. Trimming removed 3 bases at V and 3 bases at J, with 11 bases between. CDR3 region: CSARSRVYTEAFF. In nucleotides, the CDR3 is TGCAGTGCTAGGTCGAGGGTCTACACTGAAGCTTTCTTT.

The rearrangement joins TRBV6-6 to TRBJ1-5; 7 bases line up with TRBD1. From germline, CDR1 is MNHNY and CDR2 SVGAGI (reference sequence). V lost 4 bases, J lost 6 bases, and 12 bases stayed unmatched. The CDR3 extends over 16 amino acids. CDR3 in DNA: TGTGCCAGCAGTTCCACGACAGGGAGGGAGGGTCAGCCCCAGCATTTT. This sequence encodes CASSSTTGREGQPQHF.

This clonotype was recorded once. V gene TRBV4-1 combines with J gene TRBJ1-1; no definite D call. V dropped 0 bases and J dropped 3 bases, with 8 bases sitting between them. Germline-derived CDR1 and CDR2 are MGHRA and YSYEKL. The CDR3 runs to 14 residues. This CDR3 reads CASSQDGGYTEAFF. CDR3 in DNA: TGCGCCAGCAGCCAAGACGGCGGGTACACTGAAGCTTTCTTT.

This chain connects TRBV5-5 to TRBJ1-1, with D possibly being TRBD1 (6 bases). Germline CDR1 SGHKS, CDR2 YYEKEE (reference sequence). The CDR3 consists of 16 residues. The V end was cut by 3 bases, the J end by 10 bases, with 25 bases between. The CDR3 sequence: CASSWGPDDEGLGAFF. The DNA of the CDR3 is TGTGCCAGCAGCTGGGGGCCGGACGACGAGGGGTTGGGAGCTTTCTTT.

The gene calls are TRBV7-8 and TRBJ1-4; 7 nucleotides match TRBD1. Germline lookup yields CDR1 SGHVS and CDR2 FQNEAQ. The trim removed 5 bases at V and 4 bases at J, leaving 7 bases unmatched. The CDR3 is 15 amino acids. The DNA of the CDR3 is TGTGCCAGCAGCCAGTTGACAGGGATTAATGAAAAACTGTTTTTT. It encodes CASSQLTGINEKLFF.

The chain couples TRBV12-3 or TRBV12-4 to TRBJ1-2; D is unclear. V gave up 6 bases and J gave up 8 bases, with 10 bases separating them. The CDR3 is 11 residues long. The CDR3 DNA follows: TGTGCCAGCAGATCTGAGTTCGGCTACACCTTC. Protein sequence: CASRSEFGYTF.

CDR3 DNA sequence: TGCAGTGCTAGAGATCTAGCCAGTGGGAACACCGGGGAGCTGTTTTTT. This gives the protein CSARDLASGNTGELFF. The J gene is TRBJ2-2, the V gene TRBV20-1; tentative D call: TRBD2 (5 bases). Trimming stripped 0 bases from V and 1 base from J, with 12 bases between. Germline values: CDR1 DFQATT, CDR2 SNEGSKA (reference sequence). The CDR3 sequence is 16 residues long.

V usage is TRBV19 and J usage is TRBJ1-2; D uncertain. CDR1 and CDR2 from the germline V gene are LNHDA and SQIVND (reference sequence). The CDR3 runs to 12 residues. The ends were cut back, 5 bases at V and 3 bases at J, with 7 bases in the middle. CDR3 residues: CASSDIYYGYTF. The CDR3 DNA reads as TGTGCCAGTAGTGACATCTACTATGGCTACACCTTC.

This chain joins TRBV5-4 and TRBJ2-6; D possibly matches TRBD1 or TRBD2 (5 bases each). The CDR3 is 17 amino acids. The germline V gene encodes CDR1 SGHNT and CDR2 YYREEE (reference sequence). Between the trimmed V and J ends, which lost 1 base and 12 bases, there was a span of 23 bases. The CDR3 nucleotides read TGTGCCAGCAGCTTGAGGAGTAGATGGGACGTGTCCTCCGTCCTGACTTTC. Translated: CASSLRSRWDVSSVLTF.

V gene TRBV11-2 combines with J gene TRBJ2-1; D assignment may be TRBD1 or TRBD2 (6 bases each). Trimming removed 0 bases from V and 1 base from J, with 10 bases in between. Germline CDR1 SGHAT, CDR2 FQNNGV. CDR3 length: 16 residues. DNA of the CDR3: TGTGCCAGCAGCTTAGACCGGGGGCCTTCCTACAATGAGCAGTTCTTC. Its protein product is CASSLDRGPSYNEQFF.

This clonotype occurred a few times. CDR3 sequence reads: CASSLRTLETQYF. The CDR3 DNA reads TGTGCCAGCAGCTTAAGAACTTTGGAGACCCAGTACTTC. The chain employs TRBV7-2 and TRBJ2-5, with D uncertain. CDR3 size: 13 residues. The germline V gene has CDR1 SGHTA and CDR2 FQGNSA. Trimming took off 2 bases at V and 5 bases at J, with 9 bases between the two ends.

This rearrangement joins TRBV7-2 to TRBJ2-3; 7 nucleotides agree with TRBD2. The V and J ends lost 10 bases and 5 bases, in that order; junction bases with no gene match: 15. CDR3 length: 15 residues. CDR1 SGHTA and CDR2 FQGNSA come from the germline V gene. As DNA, the CDR3 is TGTGCCAACAGGAGTTTGCGGGAGTTCGGAGATACGCAGTATTTT. Translation gives CANRSLREFGDTQYF.

The sample holds a few counts of this clonotype. In DNA form, the CDR3 reads TGTGCCAGCAGCACCGGGTCCAGCTACAATGAGCAGTTCTTC. Its translation: CASSTGSSYNEQFF. V is TRBV7-9 and J is TRBJ2-1; D is unresolved. Germline values: CDR1 SEHNR, CDR2 FQNEAQ (reference sequence). This CDR3 contains 14 residues. V gave up 5 bases and J gave up 3 bases, with 11 bases separating them.

In this sample, this clonotype turned up a few times. V and J are TRBV12-3 or TRBV12-4 and TRBJ1-1, with D tentatively TRBD1 (6 bases). V gave up 6 bases and J gave up 7 bases, with 15 bases separating them. CDR3 length: 13 residues. This CDR3 is CASSRPGGGEAFF. The CDR3 bases are TGTGCCAGCAGCCGCCCCGGGGGCGGTGAAGCTTTCTTT.

The V call is TRBV12-3 or TRBV12-4, the J call TRBJ2-2; 7 bases are shared with TRBD2. Losses at the gene ends were 7 bases for V and 8 bases for J; bases not matched to a gene: 7. The CDR3 length is 13 residues. The CDR3: CASKLGGIGELFF. CDR3 DNA: TGTGCCAGCAAACTGGGGGGGATTGGGGAGCTGTTTTTT.

This clonotype was counted only a few times. The CDR3 region is CASSLAGAGANVLTF. CDR3 nucleotides: TGTGCCAGCAGCTTAGCAGGGGCTGGGGCCAACGTCCTGACTTTC. This chain joins TRBV11-1 and TRBJ2-6; D is perhaps TRBD1 (5 bases). This CDR3 has 15 residues. Germline values: CDR1 SGHAT, CDR2 FQDESV (reference sequence). The germline V and J ends were trimmed by 0 bases and 2 bases, with 5 bases remaining between them. Based on the CDR3 plus reference TRBV11-1 and TRBJ2-6, the full variable domain is EAEVAQSPRYKITEKSQAVAFWCDPISGHATLYWYRQILGQGPELLVQFQDESVVDDSQLPKDRFSAERLKGVDSTLKIQPAELGDSAMYLCASSLAGAGANVLTFGAGSRLTVL.

This clonotype was counted only a few times. The chain combines TRBV20-1 with TRBJ1-2; 7 bases fit TRBD1. Looked up from germline, CDR1 is DFQATT and CDR2 is SNEGSKA (reference sequence). This CDR3 contains 13 residues. Unmatched junction bases numbered 3, after V lost 1 base and J lost 4 bases. The CDR3 nucleotides are TGCAGTGCTAGAGGGGGGACAGTCTATGGCTACACCTTC. This encodes CSARGGTVYGYTF.